These T cell receptor beta chains were read from a single sample in a study of graft-versus-host responses after intestinal transplantation. TCRdb's copy holds only in-frame clones and misses some; the assay was immunoSEQ multiplex PCR. The table lists 100,000 to 130,000 clones, about nine tenths of them singletons. What these receptors recognize is not known. Here the sequenced sample was unstimulated CD4+ T cells sorted from spleen or lymph node cells, taken before transplant. These receptors were taken from a human donor who was the organ donor for an intestinal transplant. The CDR3 runs from the conserved cysteine through the conserved F or W. A D gene is named only where the DNA matches it firmly. Expanded clones are given a class, and other clones once, few, many or no size at all.

j_call: TRBJ2-3; d_call: .; clone_size: once; v_call: TRBV13; cdr3_nt: TGTGCCAGCAGCCCTAGGACTGGCTCAAGCACAGATACGCAGTATTTT; cdr3_aa: CASSPRTGSSTDTQYF
j_call: TRBJ2-1; d_call: TRBD2; clone_size: .; v_call: TRBV7-3; cdr3_nt: TGTGCCAGCAGCCCCTACCTAGCGGGGGGCCGCAATGAGCAGTTCTTC; cdr3_aa: CASSPYLAGGRNEQFF
j_call: TRBJ1-4; d_call: .; clone_size: .; v_call: TRBV5-1; cdr3_nt: TGCGCCAGCAGCCCTCAGGGGAGTAATGAAAAACTGTTTTTT; cdr3_aa: CASSPQGSNEKLFF
j_call: TRBJ1-4; d_call: .; clone_size: .; v_call: TRBV28; cdr3_nt: TGTGCCAGCAGACCGGGAGAGGGGAGAAAACTGTTTTTT; cdr3_aa: CASRPGEGRKLFF
j_call: TRBJ1-5; d_call: .; clone_size: .; v_call: TRBV18; cdr3_nt: TGTGCCAGCCGCGACGGGAGCAATCAGCCCCAGCATTTT; cdr3_aa: CASRDGSNQPQHF
j_call: TRBJ1-2; d_call: .; clone_size: .; v_call: TRBV21-1; cdr3_nt: TGTGCCAGCAGCAAGAACCGGGACAGCCCCATTAACTATGGCTACACCTTC; cdr3_aa: CASSKNRDSPINYGYTF
j_call: TRBJ1-2; d_call: TRBD1; clone_size: .; v_call: TRBV19; cdr3_nt: TGTGCCAGTAGTATAGTGGCACGAGGTGGGTACAGGGGGCGCGATGGCGGCTACACCTTC; cdr3_aa: CASSIVARGGYRGRDGGYTF
j_call: TRBJ2-3; d_call: TRBD2; clone_size: .; v_call: TRBV19; cdr3_nt: TGTGCCAGTAGTCCTAGCGGGGGTGCGGACGGGTCGCAGTATTTT; cdr3_aa: CASSPSGGADGSQYF
j_call: TRBJ2-1; d_call: .; clone_size: .; v_call: TRBV28; cdr3_nt: TGTGCCAGCAGTTTAGACAGCAATGAGCAGTTCTTC; cdr3_aa: CASSLDSNEQFF
j_call: TRBJ1-1; d_call: .; clone_size: .; v_call: TRBV15; cdr3_nt: TGTGCCACCAGCGCCTGGGCGAACACTGAAGCTTTCTTT; cdr3_aa: CATSAWANTEAFF
j_call: TRBJ2-7; d_call: TRBD2; clone_size: .; v_call: TRBV7-2; cdr3_nt: TGTGCCAGCAGCTTAGCACTAGCGGGAGGCGTCTACGAGCAGTACTTC; cdr3_aa: CASSLALAGGVYEQYF
j_call: TRBJ1-5; d_call: .; clone_size: .; v_call: TRBV11-3; cdr3_nt: TGTGCCAGCAGCCTTCCCTGGACATCCGACAATCAGCCCCAGCATTTT; cdr3_aa: CASSLPWTSDNQPQHF
j_call: TRBJ2-1; d_call: TRBD2; clone_size: .; v_call: TRBV5-6; cdr3_nt: TGTGCCAGCAGCTTTAGCGGGAGGTACAATGAGCAGTTCTTC; cdr3_aa: CASSFSGRYNEQFF
j_call: TRBJ2-7; d_call: TRBD2; clone_size: .; v_call: TRBV7-9; cdr3_nt: TGTGCCAGCAGCCCCGGGGGGAAGCGGGGGAGCTACGAGCAGTACTTC; cdr3_aa: CASSPGGKRGSYEQYF
j_call: TRBJ2-3; d_call: .; clone_size: .; v_call: TRBV6-1; cdr3_nt: TGTGCCAGCTACCGTAGGGGTGTAACAGATACGCAGTATTTT; cdr3_aa: CASYRRGVTDTQYF
j_call: TRBJ2-7; d_call: .; clone_size: .; v_call: TRBV15; cdr3_nt: TGTGCCACCAGCGACGTGGAGGGAAACTACGAGCAGTACTTC; cdr3_aa: CATSDVEGNYEQYF
j_call: TRBJ1-2; d_call: TRBD1; clone_size: .; v_call: TRBV18; cdr3_nt: TGTGCCAGCTCACCCCGACAGGGGCATACTGAGGGCTACACCTTC; cdr3_aa: CASSPRQGHTEGYTF
j_call: TRBJ1-5; d_call: TRBD1; clone_size: few; v_call: TRBV7-2; cdr3_nt: TGTGCCAGCAGCTTACAGGGGGCCTATAGCAATCAGCCCCAGCATTTT; cdr3_aa: CASSLQGAYSNQPQHF
j_call: TRBJ1-2; d_call: TRBD1; clone_size: .; v_call: TRBV6-5; cdr3_nt: TGTGCCAGCAGTAGTAGGACAGGGGCTTCCTATGGCTACACCTTC; cdr3_aa: CASSSRTGASYGYTF
j_call: TRBJ2-5; d_call: TRBD1; clone_size: .; v_call: TRBV19; cdr3_nt: TGTGCCAGTAGTAGGACAGGGGGATCGGAGACCCAGTACTTC; cdr3_aa: CASSRTGGSETQYF
j_call: TRBJ2-7; d_call: .; clone_size: .; v_call: TRBV19; cdr3_nt: TGTGCCAGTAGTACTCTTACCCGCAGGGCCAGAGTCGACGAGCAGTACTTC; cdr3_aa: CASSTLTRRARVDEQYF
j_call: TRBJ1-2; d_call: TRBD1; clone_size: .; v_call: TRBV11-2; cdr3_nt: TGTGCCAGCAGCTTAGATCCAAGACAGGGTCTTGTGAATGGCTACACCTTC; cdr3_aa: CASSLDPRQGLVNGYTF
j_call: TRBJ2-1; d_call: .; clone_size: once; v_call: TRBV7-3; cdr3_nt: TGTGCCAGCAGCGGCAGGGGAGGCGATGAGCAGTTCTTC; cdr3_aa: CASSGRGGDEQFF
j_call: TRBJ2-5; d_call: TRBD1; clone_size: .; v_call: TRBV27; cdr3_nt: TGTGCCACCACGGACAGGGGGCAAGAGACCCAGTACTTC; cdr3_aa: CATTDRGQETQYF
j_call: TRBJ2-5; d_call: .; clone_size: .; v_call: TRBV5-1; cdr3_nt: TGCGCCAGCGGGCCCCGGGCAGAAGAGACCCAGTACTTC; cdr3_aa: CASGPRAEETQYF
j_call: TRBJ2-3; d_call: .; clone_size: once; v_call: TRBV7-2; cdr3_nt: TGTGCCAGCAGCTCGAGGGGGGGTACGCAGTATTTT; cdr3_aa: CASSSRGGTQYF
j_call: TRBJ2-7; d_call: .; clone_size: .; v_call: TRBV7-6; cdr3_nt: TGTGCCAGCAGCCGCGAGGGTGGCGAGCAGTACTTC; cdr3_aa: CASSREGGEQYF
j_call: TRBJ2-7; d_call: TRBD2; clone_size: .; v_call: TRBV2; cdr3_nt: TGTGCCAGCAGTGCTAGCGGATACGAGCAGTACTTC; cdr3_aa: CASSASGYEQYF
j_call: TRBJ1-5; d_call: TRBD1; clone_size: .; v_call: TRBV27; cdr3_nt: TGTGCCAGCCGACAGGGAAACCAGCCCCAGCATTTT; cdr3_aa: CASRQGNQPQHF
j_call: TRBJ1-5; d_call: .; clone_size: .; v_call: TRBV2; cdr3_nt: TGTGCCAGCAGTGCTGGTCCTCCCAATCAGCCCCAGCATTTT; cdr3_aa: CASSAGPPNQPQHF
j_call: TRBJ2-5; d_call: TRBD2; clone_size: .; v_call: TRBV7-9; cdr3_nt: TGTGCCAGCGCCCACCGAGGGCTGCGGGAGGGCCGAGGGGGGACCCAGTACTTC; cdr3_aa: CASAHRGLREGRGGTQYF
j_call: TRBJ1-3; d_call: TRBD1; clone_size: .; v_call: TRBV6-5; cdr3_nt: TGTGCCAGCAGTTGGACAGGGTCTGGAAACACCATATATTTT; cdr3_aa: CASSWTGSGNTIYF
j_call: TRBJ2-7; d_call: TRBD2; clone_size: .; v_call: TRBV9; cdr3_nt: TGTGCCAGCAGCGTAGACGGGAGGGGTTACGAGCAGTACTTC; cdr3_aa: CASSVDGRGYEQYF
j_call: TRBJ2-7; d_call: .; clone_size: .; v_call: TRBV5-4; cdr3_nt: TGTGCCAGCAGCTTGTATGGGGTCGCCTACGAGCAGTACTTC; cdr3_aa: CASSLYGVAYEQYF
j_call: TRBJ1-6; d_call: .; clone_size: .; v_call: TRBV7-3; cdr3_nt: TGTGCCAGCAGCTCCGACAGGAGTTCACCCCTCCACTTT; cdr3_aa: CASSSDRSSPLHF